The 25 T cell receptor beta chains in this list originate from one sample, sequenced in a study of T-cell reconstitution after alpha-beta-depleted transplantation in children. Unique molecular identifiers were incorporated when the TCRbeta library was constructed. MiXCR, run by TCRdb on the PCR reads, gives a single entry per CDR3 protein. The sample holds approximately 980,000 distinct CDR3 sequences, under 30% seen once. The sequencing used PBMCs, mostly from graft donor cells, collected 360 days after TCRalphabeta/CD19-depleted stem cell transplant. The receptors derive from a boy less than two years old who had a stem cell transplant for SCID, so the T cells may come from the graft donor.

This clonotype was seen a single time. The gene calls are TRBV12-3 or TRBV12-4 and TRBJ1-5, with 8 bases fitting TRBD1. V gave up 10 bases and J gave up 4 bases; unmatched junction bases: 6. The CDR3 runs 13 residues. This CDR3 reads CATRGLGNQPQHF. Here the CDR3 DNA reads TGTGCCACCAGGGGGCTGGGGAATCAGCCCCAGCATTTT.

The rearrangement links TRBV27 to TRBJ2-1; TRBD1 might be the D (5 bases). Looked up from germline, CDR1 is MNHEY and CDR2 is SMNVEV (reference sequence). The CDR3 runs to 16 residues. Trimming removed 7 bases at V and 0 bases at J, with 16 bases between. CDR3 protein: CASKPRQTGSYNEQFF. The CDR3 DNA sequence: TGTGCCAGCAAACCAAGACAGACGGGCTCCTACAATGAGCAGTTCTTC.

This rearrangement joins TRBV29-1 to TRBJ2-5, with D possibly matching TRBD1 (5 bases). The V gene lost 0 bases and the J gene lost 5 bases, with 13 bases spanning the gap. CDR1 is SQVTM, CDR2 ANQGSEA, per germline. This CDR3 comprises 14 residues. The CDR3 loop is CSVEDLRPGETQYF. Written as DNA, the CDR3 is TGCAGCGTTGAAGATCTTCGACCAGGGGAGACCCAGTACTTC.

The chain employs TRBV7-3 and TRBJ2-3; 7 bases are a match to TRBD1. This CDR3 is 15 amino acids long. In germline, CDR1 is SGHTA, CDR2 FQGTGA. The V and J ends lost 5 bases and 4 bases, in that order; junction bases with no gene match: 9. The DNA of the CDR3 is TGTGCCAGCAGCCGTTCCGACAGGGCTGCAGATACGCAGTATTTT. This sequence encodes CASSRSDRAADTQYF.

The V and J genes are TRBV27 and TRBJ1-5; D unresolved. Germline CDR1 reads MNHEY; CDR2 reads SMNVEV (reference sequence). This CDR3 contains 13 residues. Deletions cut 6 bases from V and 7 bases from J, with 13 bases between. The chain's CDR3 is CASRRDFQQPQHF. CDR3 DNA: TGTGCCAGCAGGCGAGACTTCCAGCAGCCCCAGCATTTT.

The sample holds many counts of this clonotype. The V and J genes are TRBV10-3 and TRBJ2-2; possibly TRBD1 for D (5 bases). Germline values: CDR1 ENHRY, CDR2 SYGVKD. The CDR3 has 14 amino acids. Trimming shortened V by 4 bases and J by 4 bases, and 10 bases separated the two germline ends. Here the CDR3 DNA reads TGTGCCATCAGTGGGCAGGGTGCCACCGGGGAGCTGTTTTTT. Amino acid sequence: CAISGQGATGELFF.

In its sample, this clonotype was seen many times. The chain is built from TRBV28 and TRBJ2-7, with D tentatively TRBD2 (5 bases). The ends were cut back, 2 bases at V and 3 bases at J, with 14 bases in the middle. Germline V lookup: CDR1 MDHEN, CDR2 SYDVKM. The CDR3 contains 15 residues. The CDR3 nucleotides are TGTGCCAGCAGTTTAACTGGCCGAGGGAACTACGAGCAGTACTTC. It translates to CASSLTGRGNYEQYF.

The rearrangement links TRBV5-1 to TRBJ2-7, with D unclear. With 0 bases removed from V and 0 bases from J, the gap between germline ends came to 10 bases. The CDR3 extends over 15 amino acids. Germline values: CDR1 SGHRS, CDR2 YFSETQ. CDR3 coding DNA: TGCGCCAGCAGCTTGGATGAGGCTAGCTCCTACGAGCAGTACTTC. Translating gives CASSLDEASSYEQYF.

The V call is TRBV7-8, the J call TRBJ2-4; D ambiguous. The CDR3 spans 15 residues. Germline assignment: CDR1 SGHVS and CDR2 FQNEAQ. Trimming left V 5 bases short and J 0 bases short, with 11 bases between. The CDR3 spells CASSLRQRAKNIQYF. The CDR3 DNA follows: TGTGCCAGCAGCCTTAGACAAAGAGCCAAAAACATTCAGTACTTC.

This clonotype has only one observation. The chain employs TRBV9 and TRBJ2-1, with TRBD2 matching 12 bases. The germline V gene has CDR1 SGDLS and CDR2 YYNGEE. The CDR3 consists of 16 residues. J was trimmed by 2 bases and V by 4 bases; bases with no gene match: 4. In DNA form, the CDR3 reads TGTGCCAGCAGCCTCCGACTAGCGGGGGCCTACAATGAGCAGTTCTTC. Translation: CASSLRLAGAYNEQFF.

J is TRBJ1-2 and V is TRBV6-5, with D perhaps matching TRBD1 (5 bases). Germline CDR1 reads MNHEY; CDR2 reads SVGAGI. The CDR3 length is 13 residues. Trimming left V 2 bases short and J 6 bases short, with 10 bases between. DNA for the CDR3: TGTGCCAGCAGTTACGGGGGGTTTAATGGCTACACCTTC. Translation gives CASSYGGFNGYTF.

The rearrangement uses TRBV5-5 and TRBJ2-3, with 7 bases fitting TRBD2. In germline, CDR1 is SGHKS, CDR2 YYEKEE (reference sequence). The CDR3 runs 16 residues. V was pared by 6 bases and J by 3 bases, with 13 bases of the junction left unmatched. CDR3 nucleotide sequence: TGTGCCAGCAACTTTATCGGGGGGAGTGAGACAGATACGCAGTATTTT. Amino acid sequence: CASNFIGGSETDTQYF.

In this sample, this clonotype turned up a few times. The chain uses TRBV29-1 and TRBJ2-3; D gene ambiguous. Trimming removed 4 bases at V and 2 bases at J, with 10 bases between. CDR1 SQVTM and CDR2 ANQGSEA come from the germline V gene. The CDR3 has 13 residues. The CDR3 loop reads CSVGRHPTDTQYF. In DNA form, the CDR3 reads TGCAGCGTTGGACGTCACCCCACAGATACGCAGTATTTT.

J is TRBJ2-7 and V is TRBV4-1, with 8 bases aligning to TRBD1. Trimming removed 2 bases from V and 0 bases from J; junction bases left unmatched: 6. The germline gives CDR1 MGHRA, CDR2 YSYEKL. The CDR3 loop spans 16 amino acids. CDR3 loop: CASSQISQGASYEQYF. CDR3 DNA sequence: TGCGCCAGCAGCCAAATTTCGCAGGGGGCCTCCTACGAGCAGTACTTC.

V usage is TRBV20-1 and J usage is TRBJ1-2; a weak D match, TRBD1 (6 bases). Germline V gives CDR1 DFQATT, CDR2 SNEGSKA (reference sequence). Trimming removed 0 bases at V and 8 bases at J, with 16 bases between. The CDR3 contains 14 residues. The CDR3 sequence is CSARDGRNQGGYTF. The DNA for the CDR3 is TGCAGTGCTAGAGATGGGAGGAATCAGGGGGGCTACACCTTC.

This clonotype was recorded a few times. The chain joins TRBV7-9 to TRBJ1-1, with TRBD1 matching over 9 bases. Germline values: CDR1 SEHNR, CDR2 FQNEAQ (reference sequence). This CDR3 contains 14 residues. The CDR3 sequence: CASTLGGQGTEAFF. For the CDR3, the DNA is TGTGCATCCACCCTGGGGGGACAGGGCACTGAAGCTTTCTTT.

The V gene is TRBV15, the J gene TRBJ2-2; TRBD1 agrees at 9 bases. The V segment lost 0 bases and the J segment 7 bases; nucleotides outside the gene matches: 9. Germline V gene sequence: CDR1 LNHNV, CDR2 YYDKDF (reference sequence). The CDR3 is 17 amino acids. The CDR3, as DNA: TGTGCCACCAGCAGAGAGGTCGTACAGGGGGCAGGCGGGGAGCTGTTTTTT. It encodes CATSREVVQGAGGELFF.

CDR3 sequence reads: CAISESGRKGQFF. CDR3 DNA sequence: TGTGCCATCAGTGAGTCGGGGAGGAAAGGGCAGTTCTTC. The chain links TRBV10-3 to TRBJ2-1; weak D call: TRBD2 (6 bases). The CDR3 runs to 13 residues. Germline loops: CDR1 ENHRY, CDR2 SYGVKD. V was pared by 0 bases and J by 12 bases, with 12 bases between.

In this sample, this clonotype turned up many times. The chain combines TRBV5-1 with TRBJ2-1; unclear D gene. The CDR3 consists of 13 residues. The germline V gene encodes CDR1 SGHRS and CDR2 YFSETQ. The ends were cut back, 1 base at V and 7 bases at J, with 9 bases in the middle. CDR3 region: CASSLTGRNEQFF. CDR3 nucleotides: TGCGCCAGCAGCTTGACTGGGCGAAATGAGCAGTTCTTC.

This clonotype was seen only a few times. The chain employs TRBV7-8 and TRBJ2-7; 10 bases map to TRBD1. Per the germline V gene, CDR1 is SGHVS and CDR2 is FQNEAQ. Losses at the gene ends were 5 bases for V and 5 bases for J; bases not matched to a gene: 6. The CDR3 runs to 14 residues. The CDR3 sequence: CASSPWDRGNEQYF. In nucleotides, the CDR3 is TGTGCCAGCAGCCCGTGGGACAGGGGTAACGAGCAGTACTTC.

V gene TRBV4-2 combines with J gene TRBJ2-7; D is perhaps TRBD1 or TRBD2 (6 bases each). The CDR3 extends over 16 amino acids. The germline gives CDR1 LGHNA, CDR2 YNFKEQ. Deletions cut 0 bases from V and 3 bases from J, with 15 bases between. The CDR3 DNA is TGTGCCAGCAGCCAAGAATCGACGGGGGCCTTCTACGAGCAGTACTTC. Protein product: CASSQESTGAFYEQYF.

This clonotype was recorded a few times. Here the CDR3 reads CASSSPQGLNTEAFF. DNA for the CDR3: TGTGCCAGCAGTTCCCCACAGGGGCTAAACACTGAAGCTTTCTTT. V gene TRBV28 combines with J gene TRBJ1-1; 7 bases are a match to TRBD1. This CDR3 comprises 15 residues. Trimming removed 4 bases from V and 2 bases from J; junction bases left unmatched: 7. The germline V gene has CDR1 MDHEN and CDR2 SYDVKM.

This clonotype was recorded a few times. The rearrangement links TRBV7-2 to TRBJ1-1; 7 nucleotides align to TRBD1. This CDR3 has 17 residues. Germline assignment: CDR1 SGHTA and CDR2 FQGNSA. V gave up 4 bases and J gave up 0 bases; unmatched junction bases: 11. CDR3 loop: CASSSRTTGALNTEAFF. As DNA, the CDR3 is TGTGCCAGCAGCTCAAGGACCACAGGGGCACTGAACACTGAAGCTTTCTTT.

The table lists this clonotype with many counts. The chain couples TRBV4-2 to TRBJ2-3; no clear D gene. The ends were cut back, 1 base at V and 4 bases at J, with 9 bases in the middle. Germline CDR1 and CDR2: LGHNA and YNFKEQ. The CDR3 sequence is 14 residues long. The CDR3 sequence: CASSQGGGADTQYF. Written as DNA, the CDR3 is TGTGCCAGCAGCCAAGGGGGTGGGGCAGATACGCAGTATTTT.

This clonotype was seen a handful of times. The genes are TRBV30 and TRBJ2-2; tentatively, D is TRBD1 (5 bases). Germline V lookup: CDR1 GTSNPN, CDR2 SVGIG (reference sequence). This CDR3 is built from 13 residues. V gave up 0 bases and J gave up 6 bases, with 8 bases separating them. CDR3 sequence (DNA): TGTGCCTGGAGTGTCAGGGAATCCGGGGAGCTGTTTTTT. Translation: CAWSVRESGELFF.